A selection of T cell receptor beta chains follows, all from one sample in a study of blood T cell repertoires in COVID-19. The table came from immunoSEQ multiplex PCR; TCRdb's copy has only in-frame clones and leaves some out. Of some 140,000 clones listed, around three quarters are singletons. The specimen was peripheral blood. These receptors were taken from a man aged 60-69 years with acute or convalescent COVID-19. CDR3s include the opening cysteine and the closing phenylalanine or tryptophan. Each record gives: V gene, J gene, clone size, D gene, CDR3 DNA, CDR3 protein. The D gene is left open where the match is weak. Clone size is given for some rows only: seen once, a few or many times, or a class if the clone is expanded.

V gene: TRBV28; J gene: TRBJ1-3; clone size: few; D gene: TRBD1; CDR3 DNA: TGTGCCAGCAGTTTTACCGGGACAGGGGGCCCCCTGGGAAACACCATATATTTT; CDR3 protein: CASSFTGTGGPLGNTIYF
V gene: TRBV27; J gene: TRBJ2-1; clone size: few; D gene: .; CDR3 DNA: TGTGCCAGCGGGGGGACCATCTACTCCAATGAGCAGTTCTTC; CDR3 protein: CASGGTIYSNEQFF
V gene: TRBV28; J gene: TRBJ1-5; clone size: .; D gene: .; CDR3 DNA: TGTGCCAGCAGTTTAAGCTACAGCCCGTATAGCAATCAGCCCCAGCATTTT; CDR3 protein: CASSLSYSPYSNQPQHF
V gene: TRBV7-9; J gene: TRBJ2-1; clone size: few; D gene: TRBD2; CDR3 DNA: TGTGCCAGCAGCTTAGGAGGGGGACTAGCGGGCTCTCAGATCTTC; CDR3 protein: CASSLGGGLAGSQIF
V gene: TRBV28; J gene: TRBJ2-7; clone size: .; D gene: TRBD2; CDR3 DNA: TGTGCCAGCAGCCCATCTGGAGGACTAGCGGGCGCCTACGAGCAGTACTTC; CDR3 protein: CASSPSGGLAGAYEQYF
V gene: TRBV27; J gene: TRBJ1-6; clone size: .; D gene: TRBD1; CDR3 DNA: TGTGCCAGCAGTCCCGGGACAGGTGGTAGCCTTTATAATTCACCCCTCCACTTT; CDR3 protein: CASSPGTGGSLYNSPLHF
V gene: TRBV24-1; J gene: TRBJ1-5; clone size: .; D gene: TRBD1; CDR3 DNA: TGTGCCACCAGTGACCCGGGACAGGCACCCCATCAGCCCCAGCATTTT; CDR3 protein: CATSDPGQAPHQPQHF
V gene: TRBV28; J gene: TRBJ1-2; clone size: .; D gene: TRBD1; CDR3 DNA: TGTGCCAGCAGTCAAAGGACAGGGACTAACTATGGCTACACCTTC; CDR3 protein: CASSQRTGTNYGYTF
V gene: TRBV7-2; J gene: TRBJ2-3; clone size: few; D gene: TRBD2; CDR3 DNA: TGTGCCAGCAGCCGGGAGGGAAAGGGCACAGATACGCAGTATTTT; CDR3 protein: CASSREGKGTDTQYF
V gene: TRBV7-2; J gene: TRBJ1-3; clone size: .; D gene: .; CDR3 DNA: TGTGCCAGCAGCGGAGGGGCCGTATCTGGAAACACCATATATTTT; CDR3 protein: CASSGGAVSGNTIYF
V gene: TRBV7-9; J gene: TRBJ1-2; clone size: .; D gene: TRBD1; CDR3 DNA: TGTGCCAGCAGCTTAGAGGGGGCTCAGGGCTACACCTTC; CDR3 protein: CASSLEGAQGYTF
V gene: TRBV12-1; J gene: TRBJ1-5; clone size: .; D gene: .; CDR3 DNA: TGTGCCAGCAGTATTGGGAGAGGGGGAACAAATCAGCCCCAGCATTTT; CDR3 protein: CASSIGRGGTNQPQHF
V gene: TRBV21-1; J gene: TRBJ2-7; clone size: .; D gene: .; CDR3 DNA: TGTGCCAGCAGCAAAGTGTCGGGTCAGTACTACGAGCAGTACTTC; CDR3 protein: CASSKVSGQYYEQYF
V gene: TRBV4-2; J gene: TRBJ1-5; clone size: .; D gene: .; CDR3 DNA: TGTGCCAGCAGCCTCAATACAGGGAATCAGCCCCAGCATTTT; CDR3 protein: CASSLNTGNQPQHF
V gene: TRBV6-2/TRBV6-3; J gene: TRBJ2-7; clone size: .; D gene: TRBD2; CDR3 DNA: TGTGCCAGCAGTTACATGGGACTAGCGGGAGGGGAGCAGTACTTC; CDR3 protein: CASSYMGLAGGEQYF
V gene: TRBV4-2; J gene: TRBJ2-7; clone size: few; D gene: TRBD2; CDR3 DNA: TGTGCCAGCAGCCAAGGCCTTGAGGCTAGCGGGAGGTCATACGAGCAGTACTTC; CDR3 protein: CASSQGLEASGRSYEQYF
V gene: TRBV19; J gene: TRBJ1-5; clone size: .; D gene: TRBD1; CDR3 DNA: TGTGCCAGTAGTCCCCGGGACAGGGGGCCTGGTCAGCCCCAGCATTTT; CDR3 protein: CASSPRDRGPGQPQHF
V gene: TRBV11-1; J gene: TRBJ1-5; clone size: .; D gene: .; CDR3 DNA: TGTGCCAGCAGCTTAGAGCCGAATCAGCCCCAGCATTTT; CDR3 protein: CASSLEPNQPQHF
V gene: TRBV24-1; J gene: TRBJ2-7; clone size: .; D gene: TRBD1; CDR3 DNA: TGTGCCACCAGTGATCCGGGACAGATCTACGAGCAGTACTTC; CDR3 protein: CATSDPGQIYEQYF
V gene: TRBV6-2/TRBV6-3; J gene: TRBJ2-7; clone size: .; D gene: .; CDR3 DNA: TGTGCCAGCAGTTACTCTTGGGACTTCTCCTACGAGCAGTACTTC; CDR3 protein: CASSYSWDFSYEQYF
V gene: TRBV3-1/TRBV3-2; J gene: TRBJ1-1; clone size: once; D gene: .; CDR3 DNA: TGTGCCAGCAGCCAGCGACCGTCGGGGATGGTCTTT; CDR3 protein: CASSQRPSGMVF
V gene: TRBV19; J gene: TRBJ1-5; clone size: .; D gene: .; CDR3 DNA: TGTGCCAGTAGTACCGGACAGTCCCAGCATTTT; CDR3 protein: CASSTGQSQHF